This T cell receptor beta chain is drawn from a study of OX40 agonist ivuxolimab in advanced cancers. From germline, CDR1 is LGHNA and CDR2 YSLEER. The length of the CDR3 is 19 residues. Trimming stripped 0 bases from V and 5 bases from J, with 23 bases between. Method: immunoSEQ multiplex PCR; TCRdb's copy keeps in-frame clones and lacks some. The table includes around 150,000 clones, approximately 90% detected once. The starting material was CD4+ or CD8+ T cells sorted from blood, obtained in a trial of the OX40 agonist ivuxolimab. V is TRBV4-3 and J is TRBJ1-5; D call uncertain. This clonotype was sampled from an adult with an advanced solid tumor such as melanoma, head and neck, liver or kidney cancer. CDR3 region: CASSQDPRLLFGQDQPQHF. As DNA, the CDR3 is TGCGCCAGCAGCCAAGATCCCCGACTACTATTCGGCCAAGATCAGCCCCAGCATTTT.